This TCR beta chain was sequenced during a study of CD8 T cells in ankylosing spondylitis. Study-wide points: Apparently characteristic of ankylosing spondylitis blood was a TCR beta motif (eight highly homologous variants).

TCRdb processed the 5' RACE reads anew with MiXCR; each CDR3 protein has one entry. The sample contains about 320,000 distinct CDR3 sequences, about 9.9% of which appear only once. This clonotype was detected many times. Its antigen is currently unknown. The sequence was obtained from a female donor with ankylosing spondylitis or in good health (not recorded which). Sequenced input: blood, either unsorted or a sorted T cell fraction (not recorded which).

CDR3 DNA sequence: TGTGCCAGCAGTGACCAGTCTAGCGGGAGGCCCTACACAGATACGCAGTATTTT. Protein product: CASSDQSSGRPYTDTQYF. The chain uses TRBV25-1 and TRBJ2-3; 11 nucleotides line up with TRBD2. This CDR3 spans 18 amino acids. The germline gives CDR1 MGHDK, CDR2 SYGVNS. V lost 3 bases, J lost 2 bases, and 10 bases stayed unmatched.